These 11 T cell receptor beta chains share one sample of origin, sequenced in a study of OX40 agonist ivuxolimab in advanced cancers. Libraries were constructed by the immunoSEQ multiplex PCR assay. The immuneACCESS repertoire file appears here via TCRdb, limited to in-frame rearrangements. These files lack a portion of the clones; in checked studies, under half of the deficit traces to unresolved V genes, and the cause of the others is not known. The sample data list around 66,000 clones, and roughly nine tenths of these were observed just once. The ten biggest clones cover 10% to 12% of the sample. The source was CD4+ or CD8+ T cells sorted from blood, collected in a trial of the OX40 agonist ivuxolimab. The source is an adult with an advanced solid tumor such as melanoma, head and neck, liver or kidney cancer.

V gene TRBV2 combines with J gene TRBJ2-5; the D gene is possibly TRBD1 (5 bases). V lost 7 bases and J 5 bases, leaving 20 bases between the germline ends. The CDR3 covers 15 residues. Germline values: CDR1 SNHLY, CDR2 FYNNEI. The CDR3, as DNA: TGTGCCAGCACATCTGAAAGGGGTGTAGTGGAGACCCAGTACTTC. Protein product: CASTSERGVVETQYF.

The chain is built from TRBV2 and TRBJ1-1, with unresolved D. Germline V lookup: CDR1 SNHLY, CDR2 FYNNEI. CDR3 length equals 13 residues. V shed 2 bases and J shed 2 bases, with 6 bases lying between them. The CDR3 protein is CASSEMVNTEAFF. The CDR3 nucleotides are TGTGCCAGCAGTGAAATGGTCAACACTGAAGCTTTCTTT.

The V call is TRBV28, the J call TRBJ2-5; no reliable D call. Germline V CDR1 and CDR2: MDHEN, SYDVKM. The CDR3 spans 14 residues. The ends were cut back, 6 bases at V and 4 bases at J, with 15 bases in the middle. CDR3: CASRPGGRRETQYF. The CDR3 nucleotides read TGTGCCAGCAGGCCTGGCGGCCGAAGAGAGACCCAGTACTTC.

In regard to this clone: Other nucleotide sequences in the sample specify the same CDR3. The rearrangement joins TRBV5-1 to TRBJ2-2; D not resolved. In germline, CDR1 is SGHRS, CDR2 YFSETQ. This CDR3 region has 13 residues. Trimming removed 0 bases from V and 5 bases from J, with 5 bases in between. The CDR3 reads CASSLVGTGELFF. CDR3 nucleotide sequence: TGCGCCAGCAGCTTGGTGGGTACCGGGGAGCTGTTTTTT.

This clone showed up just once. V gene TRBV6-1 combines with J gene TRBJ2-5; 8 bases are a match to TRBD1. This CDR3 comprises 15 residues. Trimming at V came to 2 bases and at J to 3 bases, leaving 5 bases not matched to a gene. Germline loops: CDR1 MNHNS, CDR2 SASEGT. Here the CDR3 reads CASSESPDREETQYF. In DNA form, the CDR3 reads TGTGCCAGCAGTGAATCGCCGGACAGGGAAGAGACCCAGTACTTC.

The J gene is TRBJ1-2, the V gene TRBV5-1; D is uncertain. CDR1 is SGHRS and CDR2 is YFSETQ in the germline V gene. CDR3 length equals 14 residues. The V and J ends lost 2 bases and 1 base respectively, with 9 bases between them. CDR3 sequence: CASSFVPGNYGYTF. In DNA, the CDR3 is TGCGCCAGCAGCTTCGTTCCGGGTAACTATGGCTACACCTTC. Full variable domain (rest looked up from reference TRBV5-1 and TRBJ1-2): KAGVTQTPRYLIKTRGQQVTLSCSPISGHRSVSWYQQTPGQGLQFLFEYFSETQRNKGNFPGRFSGRQFSNSRSEMNVSTLELGDSALYLCASSFVPGNYGYTFGSGTRLTVV.

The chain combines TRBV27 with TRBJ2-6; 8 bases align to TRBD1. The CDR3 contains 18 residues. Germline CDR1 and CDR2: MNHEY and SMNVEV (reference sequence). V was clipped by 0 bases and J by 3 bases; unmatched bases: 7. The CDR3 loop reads CASSLSPGGIGGANVLTF. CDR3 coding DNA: TGTGCCAGCAGTTTATCACCAGGGGGCATTGGTGGGGCCAACGTCCTGACTTTC.

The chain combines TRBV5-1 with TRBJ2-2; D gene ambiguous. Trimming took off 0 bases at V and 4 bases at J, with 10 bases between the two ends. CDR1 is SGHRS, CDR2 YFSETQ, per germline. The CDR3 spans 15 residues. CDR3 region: CASSLDGPATGELFF. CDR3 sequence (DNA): TGCGCCAGCAGCTTGGATGGGCCGGCCACCGGGGAGCTGTTTTTT. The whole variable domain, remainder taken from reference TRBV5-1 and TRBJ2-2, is KAGVTQTPRYLIKTRGQQVTLSCSPISGHRSVSWYQQTPGQGLQFLFEYFSETQRNKGNFPGRFSGRQFSNSRSEMNVSTLELGDSALYLCASSLDGPATGELFFGEGSRLTVL.

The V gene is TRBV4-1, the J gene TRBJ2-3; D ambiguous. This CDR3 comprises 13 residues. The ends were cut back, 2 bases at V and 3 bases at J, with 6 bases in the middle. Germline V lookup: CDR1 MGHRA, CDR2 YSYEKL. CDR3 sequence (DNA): TGCGCCAGCAGCCAACGACCAACAGATACGCAGTATTTT. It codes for CASSQRPTDTQYF.

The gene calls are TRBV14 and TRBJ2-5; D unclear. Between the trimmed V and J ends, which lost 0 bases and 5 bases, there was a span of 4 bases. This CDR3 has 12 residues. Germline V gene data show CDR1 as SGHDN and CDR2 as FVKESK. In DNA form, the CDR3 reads TGTGCCAGCAGCCAAGAGAGGGAGACCCAGTACTTC. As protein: CASSQERETQYF.

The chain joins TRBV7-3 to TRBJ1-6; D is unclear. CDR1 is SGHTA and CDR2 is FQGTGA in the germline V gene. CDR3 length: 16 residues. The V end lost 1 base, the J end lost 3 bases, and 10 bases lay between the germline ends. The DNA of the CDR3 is TGTGCCAGCAGCTTAATTGGAAACAGCTATAATTCACCCCTCCACTTT. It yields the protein CASSLIGNSYNSPLHF.